This T cell receptor (beta chain) stems from a study of human T cells and chemical hapten exposure. Study details: Sensitization involved placing 2% DPC onto an approximately 2 cm by approximately 2 cm region of upper inner arm skin.

Noted time point: patch test 1, 2 weeks after DPC sensitization. Regarding treatment: therapeutic diphenylcyclopropenone sensitization with weekly scalp DPC. The germline V gene encodes CDR1 MDHEN and CDR2 SYDVKM. Trimming cost V 3 bases and J 5 bases, with 7 bases left between them. The CDR3 contains 12 residues. It was the library that attached unique molecular identifiers to individual cDNA molecules. In the source study's methods: A per-sample median of approximately 87,000 TCRs was observed, with counts ranging from about 23,224 to 700,000. TCRdb itself ran the RACE reads through MiXCR, one entry per CDR3 protein. The V and J calls and clone size are TCRdb's, not the authors'. The table records about 120,000 distinct CDR3 sequences, approximately 13% of them present only once.

This receptor was identified in a young man with alopecia areata. Some clones in this sample may be carry-over from other donors' samples. This chain connects TRBV28 to TRBJ1-2; D remains unclear. The sequences come from whole blood, collected in connection with sensitization to the hapten diphenylcyclopropenone (DPC). The CDR3 DNA reads TGTGCCAGCAGTTTTCGGGTTTATGGCTACACCTTC. It specifies CASSFRVYGYTF.